Below are 11 T cell receptor beta chains sequenced from a single sample in a study of radiation and T cells in renal cell carcinoma. Time point specified: blood 2 weeks post-SBRT. The sample's treatment: 15 Gy SBRT to primary tumor, nephrectomy 4 weeks later. The table came from immunoSEQ multiplex PCR; TCRdb's copy has only in-frame clones and leaves some out. The data show some 72,000 clones, 82% seen once. Sequenced material: blood, taken from a patient whose treatment included radiotherapy and nephrectomy. All receptors derive from a man aged 60-69 years with renal cell carcinoma.

This clone was seen only a few times. The chain is built from TRBV7-2 and TRBJ2-5, with a tentative D call TRBD2 (5 bases). The CDR3 covers 15 residues. The V gene lost 6 bases and the J gene lost 4 bases, with 18 bases spanning the gap. Germline V lookup: CDR1 SGHTA, CDR2 FQGNSA. The CDR3 DNA follows: TGTGCCAGCAGTTACGCGGGTGTCGGCCGAGAGACCCAGTACTTC. Its protein is CASSYAGVGRETQYF. The full variable domain, in which reference TRBV7-2 and TRBJ2-5 provide the parts outside the CDR3, is GAGVSQSPSNKVTEKGKDVELRCDPISGHTALYWYRQSLGQGLEFLIYFQGNSAPDKSGLPSDRFSAERTGGSVSTLTIQRTQQEDSAVYLCASSYAGVGRETQYFGPGTRLLVL.

This chain links TRBV18 with TRBJ2-7; D might be TRBD1 (5 bases). The germline CDR1 and CDR2 sequences are KGHSH and LQKENI. CDR3 length: 15 amino acids. V dropped 2 bases and J dropped 1 base, with 12 bases sitting between them. CDR3 in DNA: TGTGCCAGCTCACCAACGGTTAGGGGATCCTACGAGCAGTACTTC. Translating gives CASSPTVRGSYEQYF.

This clone came up a few times. The chain recombines TRBV7-9 with TRBJ2-7, with TRBD2 as a possible D gene (6 bases). Trimming took off 3 bases at V and 6 bases at J, with 12 bases between the two ends. CDR1 and CDR2 from the germline V gene are SEHNR and FQNEAQ (reference sequence). The CDR3 totals 13 residues. CDR3 bases: TGTGCCAGCAGCTTGAAGGGGACTGCCGAGCAGTACTTC. Encoded protein: CASSLKGTAEQYF.

The chain joins TRBV14 to TRBJ2-1; 15 bases are a match to TRBD2. The CDR3 totals 24 residues. With 1 base clipped from V and 3 bases from J, the junction kept 22 bases outside the gene matches. CDR1 is SGHDN, CDR2 FVKESK, per germline. DNA for the CDR3: TGTGCCAGCAGCCAAGGTCGGGGACTAGCGGGAGGCCACCCACTTTCCGAAAACTACAATGAGCAGTTCTTC. Translated: CASSQGRGLAGGHPLSENYNEQFF.

This clone has only a few counts. J is TRBJ2-3 and V is TRBV5-4, with D possibly TRBD1 on 7 matching bases. Germline-derived CDR1 and CDR2 are SGHNT and YYREEE (reference sequence). This CDR3 comprises 15 residues. The V and J ends lost 0 bases and 8 bases respectively, with 16 bases between them. The CDR3 DNA sequence: TGTGCCAGCAGCTTGGCCGGAAACCAGGGGGGTACGCAGTATTTT. Amino acids: CASSLAGNQGGTQYF. Filled out from reference TRBV5-4 and TRBJ2-3, the complete variable domain reads ETGVTQSPTHLIKTRGQQVTLRCSSQSGHNTVSWYQQALGQGPQFIFQYYREEENGRGNFPPRFSGLQFPNYSSELNVNALELDDSALYLCASSLAGNQGGTQYFGPGTRLTVL.

The chain couples TRBV10-2 to TRBJ2-7; D not certain. V gave up 6 bases and J gave up 5 bases, with 14 bases separating them. Germline V gene sequence: CDR1 WSHSY, CDR2 SAAADI. The CDR3 consists of 13 residues. This CDR3 is CASSPDLDHEQYF. The CDR3 DNA is TGCGCCAGCAGCCCCGACCTAGATCACGAGCAGTACTTC.

As concerns this clone: Other nucleotide sequences from this sample produce the same CDR3. The chain employs TRBV25-1 and TRBJ2-3; D is ambiguous. The CDR3 runs 14 residues. In germline, CDR1 is MGHDK, CDR2 SYGVNS. Between the trimmed V and J ends, which lost 0 bases and 2 bases, there was a span of 6 bases. The CDR3 bases are TGTGCCAGCAGTGAATACGGCTCCACAGATACGCAGTATTTT. Protein: CASSEYGSTDTQYF.

This chain uses TRBV6-1 with TRBJ2-2; tentatively, D is TRBD1 (5 bases). CDR3 size: 13 residues. Germline V gives CDR1 MNHNS, CDR2 SASEGT. V lost 7 bases, J lost 5 bases, and 11 bases lay in between. The CDR3 sequence is CASTLTVTGELFF. The CDR3 nucleotides are TGTGCCAGCACGTTGACAGTTACCGGGGAGCTGTTTTTT.

The V gene is TRBV6-5, the J gene TRBJ2-7; D is perhaps TRBD1 (6 bases). Between the trimmed V and J ends, which lost 6 bases and 3 bases, there was a span of 18 bases. Germline-derived CDR1 and CDR2 are MNHEY and SVGAGI. This CDR3 has 15 residues. CDR3 sequence: CASRGHRDRRYEQYF. In nucleotides, the CDR3 is TGTGCCAGCAGGGGACACAGGGATAGGCGCTACGAGCAGTACTTC.

The chain has TRBV5-4 and TRBJ1-6; 7 nucleotides match TRBD1. CDR1 is SGHNT and CDR2 is YYREEE in the germline V gene (reference sequence). After removal of 4 bases from V and 9 bases from J, the junction contained 4 bases not matched to a gene. The CDR3 consists of 13 residues. The CDR3 loop is CASSPGTASPLHF. Written as DNA, the CDR3 is TGTGCCAGCAGCCCAGGGACAGCTTCACCCCTCCACTTT.

This rearrangement joins TRBV5-1 to TRBJ2-7; 10 bases match TRBD2. Germline loops: CDR1 SGHRS, CDR2 YFSETQ. The CDR3 length is 16 residues. After removal of 0 bases from V and 0 bases from J, the junction contained 3 bases not matched to a gene. CDR3 region: CASSLAPSGSSYEQYF. CDR3 nucleotides: TGCGCCAGCAGCTTGGCCCCTAGCGGGAGCTCCTACGAGCAGTACTTC.